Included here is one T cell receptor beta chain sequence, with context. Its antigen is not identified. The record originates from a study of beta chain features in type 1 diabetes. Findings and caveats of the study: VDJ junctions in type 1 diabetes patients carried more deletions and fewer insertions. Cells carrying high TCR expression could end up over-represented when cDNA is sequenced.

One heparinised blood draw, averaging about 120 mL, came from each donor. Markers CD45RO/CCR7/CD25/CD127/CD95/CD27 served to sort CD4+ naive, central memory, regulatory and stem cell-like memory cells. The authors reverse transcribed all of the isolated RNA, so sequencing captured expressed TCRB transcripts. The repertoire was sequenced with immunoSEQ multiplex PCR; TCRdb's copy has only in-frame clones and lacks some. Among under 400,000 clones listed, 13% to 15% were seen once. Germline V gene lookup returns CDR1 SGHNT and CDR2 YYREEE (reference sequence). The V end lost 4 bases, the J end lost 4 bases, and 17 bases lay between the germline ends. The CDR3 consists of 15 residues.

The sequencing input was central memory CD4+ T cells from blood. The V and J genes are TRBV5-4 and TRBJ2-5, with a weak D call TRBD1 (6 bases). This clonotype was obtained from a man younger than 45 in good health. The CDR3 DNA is TGTGCCAGCAGCCTACAGGGACCCAGGAGAGAGACCCAGTACTTC. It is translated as CASSLQGPRRETQYF.